The 2 T cell receptor beta chains listed next were all sequenced from one sample in a study of T cells in Graves' hyperthyroidism and ophthalmopathy. Amplification of TCR beta CDR3 regions was performed using RNA transcripts as template. Carried out on the TCR CDR3, a first-round RT-PCR used the HTBI primer set. TCRdb redid the calling of the multiplex PCR reads with MiXCR, one entry per CDR3 protein. The sample holds 450,000 to 700,000 distinct CDR3 sequences; around 45% are singletons and the top ten take approximately 7.5%. The sequencing input was peripheral blood or thyroid tissue (not recorded which). These receptors all come from a woman between 18 and 29 years old with Graves' hyperthyroidism.

This clonotype was counted many times. The chain carries TRBV6-2 or TRBV6-3 and TRBJ2-7; tentatively, D is TRBD2 (5 bases). V was cut by 9 bases and J by 5 bases, with 14 bases left in between. The CDR3 sequence is 12 residues long. Germline CDR1 and CDR2: MNHEY and SVGEGT. This CDR3 reads CARDGGADEQYF. The CDR3 region has the DNA TGTGCCAGGGACGGAGGCGCTGACGAGCAGTACTTC.

The J gene is TRBJ2-3, the V gene TRBV7-9, with D perhaps TRBD2 (6 bases). Germline V CDR1 and CDR2: SEHNR, FQNEAQ (reference sequence). V was pared by 3 bases and J by 2 bases, with 12 bases between. The CDR3 length is 15 residues. The CDR3 loop reads CASSLRTISTDTQYF. Written as DNA, the CDR3 is TGTGCCAGCAGCTTGAGGACTATCTCCACAGATACGCAGTATTTT.